This entry features one T cell receptor beta chain sequence. The sample belongs to a study of shared clonotypes between healthy human individuals. Generated by immunoSEQ multiplex PCR, the TCRdb table keeps only in-frame clones and is missing some. The sample has nearly 1,000,000 clones, over 60% seen once; the top ten hold approximately 1.5%. The CDR3 is 15 residues long. V gave up 5 bases and J gave up 4 bases; unmatched junction bases: 10. From germline, CDR1 is SGHVS and CDR2 FQNEAQ. The sequence derives from a man aged 18 to 29 in good health. The chain has TRBV7-8 and TRBJ1-2; TRBD1 matches at 7 bases. The sequenced sample was memory CD4+ T cells sorted from blood. Subset given: CD45RA-negative fraction. The CDR3 sequence is CASSASAGGGYGYTF. The CDR3 region has the DNA TGTGCCAGCAGCGCCTCCGCAGGGGGGGGCTATGGCTACACCTTC. The full variable domain, completed using reference TRBV7-8 and TRBJ1-2, is GAGVSQSPRYKVAKRGQDVALRCDPISGHVSLFWYQQALGQGPEFLTYFQNEAQLDKSGLPSDRFFAERPEGSVSTLKIQRTQQEDSAVYLCASSASAGGGYGYTFGSGTRLTVV.